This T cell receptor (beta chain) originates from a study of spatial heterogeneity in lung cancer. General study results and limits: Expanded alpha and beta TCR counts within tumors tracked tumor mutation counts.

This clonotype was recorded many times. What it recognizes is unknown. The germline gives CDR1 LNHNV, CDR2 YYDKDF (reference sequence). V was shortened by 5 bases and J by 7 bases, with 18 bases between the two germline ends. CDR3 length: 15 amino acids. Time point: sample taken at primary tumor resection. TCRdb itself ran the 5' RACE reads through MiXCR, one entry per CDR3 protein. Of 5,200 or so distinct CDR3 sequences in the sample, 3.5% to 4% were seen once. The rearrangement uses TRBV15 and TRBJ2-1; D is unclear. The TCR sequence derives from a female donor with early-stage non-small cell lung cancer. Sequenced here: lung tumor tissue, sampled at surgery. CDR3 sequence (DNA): TGTGCCACCAGCCCAGGACCCCTTAGTGGGAATGAGCAGTTCTTC. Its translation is CATSPGPLSGNEQFF.